The rows below give T cell receptor beta chains drawn from one sample of a study of T-cell reconstitution after alpha-beta-depleted transplantation in children. TCRdb reprocessed the PCR reads via MiXCR and lists one record per CDR3 protein. The sample includes 500,000 to 750,000 distinct CDR3 sequences, roughly a quarter of them seen just once. The sequencing used PBMCs, collected before TCRalphabeta/CD19-depleted stem cell transplant. Source of these receptors: a boy younger than two with Wiskott-Aldrich syndrome, due to receive a stem cell transplant. The CDR3 runs from the conserved cysteine through the conserved F or W. A D gene is named only where the DNA matches it firmly. Rows may omit the clone size; those that give it use once, few, many or a size class.

j_gene | abundance | v_gene | d_gene | CDR3nt | CDR3aa
TRBJ1-2 | . | TRBV20-1 | . | TGCAGTGCTAGAGATCCTCCGGGCTGGGGCTATGGCTACACCTTC | CSARDPPGWGYGYTF
TRBJ2-3 | . | TRBV7-2 | . | TGTGCCAGCAGCTTACGAATGTCAGATACGCAGTATTTT | CASSLRMSDTQYF
TRBJ2-5 | . | TRBV11-2 | TRBD2 | TGTGCCAGCAGCCACCATGGACTAGCGGGAGATGGAGAGACCCAGTACTTC | CASSHHGLAGDGETQYF
TRBJ2-3 | . | TRBV29-1 | . | TGCAGCGTTGACAGGGAATACACAGATACGCAGTATTTT | CSVDREYTDTQYF
TRBJ1-2 | once | TRBV12-3/TRBV12-4 | . | TGTGCCAGCAGTCCCGTCCGGGTCGGTGGCTACACCTTC | CASSPVRVGGYTF
TRBJ2-7 | . | TRBV12-3/TRBV12-4 | . | TGTGCCAGCAGTTATTCGGGGATCTACGAGCAGTACTTC | CASSYSGIYEQYF
TRBJ1-2 | . | TRBV28 | . | TGTGCCAGCATCCCCCCAGGGCGTGAGGACTACACCTTC | CASIPPGREDYTF
TRBJ2-7 | . | TRBV7-8 | TRBD1 | TGTGCCAGCAGCCTTCCCGGGACAGGGGCCTACGAGCAGTACTTC | CASSLPGTGAYEQYF
TRBJ2-3 | . | TRBV5-1 | TRBD2 | TGCGCCAGCAGCTTGAGAGTAGCGGGAGTGGCAGATACGCAGTATTTT | CASSLRVAGVADTQYF
TRBJ2-5 | . | TRBV24-1 | TRBD1 | TGTGCCACCAGTGAATCGGACAGGGTAGGGGAGACCCAGTACTTC | CATSESDRVGETQYF
TRBJ2-5 | few | TRBV5-1 | TRBD1 | TGCGCCAGCAGCTTCACAACGACAGGGGGTTCAGAGACCCAGTACTTC | CASSFTTTGGSETQYF
TRBJ2-3 | few | TRBV29-1 | . | TGCAGCGTTTTTTCCGTGGATACGCAGTATTTT | CSVFSVDTQYF
TRBJ2-1 | . | TRBV12-3/TRBV12-4 | . | TGTGCCAGCAGTTCCCCGGGACAACAACGCAATGAGCAGTTCTTC | CASSSPGQQRNEQFF
TRBJ2-2 | few | TRBV5-1 | . | TGCGCCAGCAGGGATGCCCCCACCGGGGAGCTGTTTTTT | CASRDAPTGELFF
TRBJ1-5 | . | TRBV20-1 | . | TGCAGTGCTGTCCCGTCGGGGGGTCGGGATCAGCCCCAGCATTTT | CSAVPSGGRDQPQHF
TRBJ1-5 | few | TRBV18 | . | TGTGCCAGCTCACCATGGAATAGCAATCAGCCCCAGCATTTT | CASSPWNSNQPQHF
TRBJ1-5 | many | TRBV7-6 | . | TGTGCCAGCAGCTTAGACGTTAATCAGCCCCAGCATTTT | CASSLDVNQPQHF